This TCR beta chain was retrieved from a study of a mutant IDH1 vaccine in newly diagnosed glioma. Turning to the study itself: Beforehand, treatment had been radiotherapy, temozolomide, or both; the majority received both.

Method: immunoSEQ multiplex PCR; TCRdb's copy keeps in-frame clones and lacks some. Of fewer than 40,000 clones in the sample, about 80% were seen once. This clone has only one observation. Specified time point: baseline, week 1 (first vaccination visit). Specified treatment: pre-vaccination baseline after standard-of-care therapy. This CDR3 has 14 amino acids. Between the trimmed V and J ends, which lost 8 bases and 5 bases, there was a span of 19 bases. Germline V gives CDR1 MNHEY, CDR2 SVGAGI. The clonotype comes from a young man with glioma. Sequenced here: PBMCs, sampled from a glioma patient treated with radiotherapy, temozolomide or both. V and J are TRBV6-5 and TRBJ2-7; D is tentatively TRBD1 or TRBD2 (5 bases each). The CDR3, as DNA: TGTGCCAGCCAGCCGGGCGCCCGGGGCAACGAGCAGTACTTC. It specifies CASQPGARGNEQYF.